Following are 23 T cell receptor beta chains from one sample sequenced in a study of T cells expressing NK-cell markers. One entry per CDR3 protein, without DNA, is what TCRdb gives after re-calling the 5' RACE reads. The ten top clones account for over 35%, within a sample of over 150,000 distinct CDR3 sequences. The sample was blood T cells: a sorted CD56 or NKG2C T cell subset, CD4+ or CD8+ T cells, or bulk PBMC T cells (not recorded which). The receptors here all came from a woman aged 50 to 60 in good health.

The chain recombines TRBV5-1 with TRBJ2-1; no DNA is available, so the TRBD2 call from TCRdb remains unchecked. The CDR3 has 12 residues. CDR1 SGHRS and CDR2 YFSETQ come from the germline V gene. CDR3 region: CASSSTRNEQFF.

The rearrangement links TRBV7-9 to TRBJ1-1; TCRdb proposes TRBD1, but this gene call is untestable without DNA. CDR1 is SEHNR and CDR2 is FQNEAQ in the germline V gene (reference sequence). CDR3 length: 14 amino acids. This CDR3 reads CASSAGGSGTEAFF. Using reference TRBV7-9 and TRBJ1-1 for the parts outside the CDR3, the full variable domain is DTGVSQNPRHKITKRGQNVTFRCDPISEHNRLYWYRQTLGQGPEFLTYFQNEAQLEKSRLLSDRFSAERPKGSFSTLEIQRTEQGDSAMYLCASSAGGSGTEAFFGQGTRLTVV.

CDR3 sequence: CATSDFLTSTDTQYF. V and J are TRBV24-1 and TRBJ2-3. Germline values: CDR1 KGHDR, CDR2 SFDVKD. The CDR3 is 15 amino acids.

The chain links TRBV15 to TRBJ2-7; TCRdb returns TRBD2, unconfirmable since there is no DNA. This CDR3 has 14 residues. Looked up from germline, CDR1 is LNHNV and CDR2 is YYDKDF (reference sequence). This CDR3 reads CATTPGGRGYEQYF. Complete variable domain (other parts from reference TRBV15 and TRBJ2-7): DAMVIQNPRYQVTQFGKPVTLSCSQTLNHNVMYWYQQKSSQAPKLLFHYYDKDFNNEADTPDNFQSRRPNTSFCFLDIRSPGLGDTAMYLCATTPGGRGYEQYFGPGTRLTVT.

This chain uses TRBV25-1 with TRBJ2-2. The V gene's germline CDR1 is MGHDK and CDR2 SYGVNS. CDR3 length equals 12 residues. This CDR3 is CASRGWTGELFF.

The rearrangement uses TRBV7-8 and TRBJ2-1; TCRdb lists TRBD1, though no DNA is available to test this call. Per the germline V gene, CDR1 is SGHVS and CDR2 is FQNEAQ. This CDR3 is 14 amino acids long. The CDR3: CASSPPGNDNEQFF.

The chain combines TRBV25-1 with TRBJ2-2; as DNA is missing, the TRBD1 call by TCRdb cannot be tested. Germline-derived CDR1 and CDR2 are MGHDK and SYGVNS. This CDR3 is built from 22 residues. The CDR3 sequence is CASSGSGGAVNLAGDFAGELFF.

The rearrangement joins TRBV5-6 to TRBJ2-1; the D gene TCRdb calls, TRBD1, cannot be checked with no DNA. Germline V gene data show CDR1 as SGHDT and CDR2 as YYEEEE. The CDR3 runs to 16 residues. The CDR3: CASSLVREGIYNEQFF.

The chain carries TRBV7-9 and TRBJ1-2; TCRdb indicates TRBD1, and absent DNA this call remains unverified. The germline V gene has CDR1 SEHNR and CDR2 FQNEAQ (reference sequence). CDR3 size: 14 residues. The CDR3 sequence is CASSLRTGVDGYTF.

The V call is TRBV13, the J call TRBJ2-5; as DNA is missing, the TRBD2 call by TCRdb cannot be tested. The CDR3 is 16 amino acids. Germline lookup yields CDR1 PRHDT and CDR2 FYEKMQ (reference sequence). The CDR3 loop is CASSLRLAGVQETQYF.

The gene calls are TRBV6-4 and TRBJ2-1; TCRdb outputs TRBD2, but without DNA this stays unchecked. Germline CDR1 and CDR2: MRHNA and SNTAGT. CDR3 length equals 15 residues. CDR3 sequence reads: CASSVASGSGNEQFF.

This chain uses TRBV7-9 with TRBJ1-1. This CDR3 contains 12 residues. Germline values: CDR1 SEHNR, CDR2 FQNEAQ (reference sequence). CDR3 region: CASSPRQAEAFF.

The chain employs TRBV2 and TRBJ2-1. This CDR3 region has 16 residues. CDR1 SNHLY and CDR2 FYNNEI come from the germline V gene. The CDR3 region is CASSEALKVSYNEQFF.

V usage is TRBV7-2 and J usage is TRBJ2-7. Germline values: CDR1 SGHTA, CDR2 FQGNSA. The CDR3 is 14 amino acids. The CDR3 reads CASSLYRSSYEQYF.

The CDR3 spells CASSLTRTGGEQYF. The chain couples TRBV4-1 to TRBJ2-7; TCRdb lists TRBD1, though no DNA is available to test this call. The CDR3 spans 14 residues. Germline-derived CDR1 and CDR2 are MGHRA and YSYEKL.

The chain combines TRBV12-3 or TRBV12-4 with TRBJ2-5; no DNA is available, so the TRBD2 call from TCRdb remains unchecked. The CDR3 has 14 amino acids. The CDR3 loop reads CASSPPSGRVTQYF.

The CDR3 region is CATSEAGLGNEQFF. This rearrangement joins TRBV24-1 to TRBJ2-1; the D call of TRBD2 rests on TCRdb alone, since no DNA is present to check it. The CDR3 loop spans 14 amino acids. The germline gives CDR1 KGHDR, CDR2 SFDVKD.

V is TRBV7-2 and J is TRBJ2-3; lacking DNA, the TRBD2 call made by TCRdb goes unchecked. Germline values: CDR1 SGHTA, CDR2 FQGNSA. CDR3 length: 14 residues. This chain's CDR3 is CASKVELAGDTQYF.

The J gene is TRBJ1-3, the V gene TRBV27; the D call of TRBD1 rests on TCRdb alone, since no DNA is present to check it. Germline V gives CDR1 MNHEY, CDR2 SMNVEV (reference sequence). CDR3 size: 14 residues. CDR3 sequence reads: CASSLSPGGNTIYF.

The CDR3 protein is CASSPRESNTGELFF. The rearrangement links TRBV6-4 to TRBJ2-2; TCRdb calls TRBD1, which cannot be checked without DNA. Looked up from germline, CDR1 is MRHNA and CDR2 is SNTAGT. This CDR3 spans 15 amino acids.

This rearrangement joins TRBV3-1 to TRBJ2-1; TCRdb names TRBD2, which stays unverified in the absence of DNA. Germline CDR1 and CDR2: LGHDT and YNNKEL (reference sequence). The CDR3 is 16 residues long. Here the CDR3 reads CASSQDSAGGWDEQFF.

The chain joins TRBV20-1 to TRBJ2-1; TCRdb names TRBD2, which stays unverified in the absence of DNA. CDR1 and CDR2 from the germline V gene are DFQATT and SNEGSKA (reference sequence). CDR3 size: 13 residues. The CDR3 sequence is CSARKEGGNEQFF.

The rearrangement links TRBV12-3 or TRBV12-4 to TRBJ2-5; TCRdb outputs TRBD1, but without DNA this stays unchecked. This CDR3 region has 14 residues. The CDR3 region is CASSRDGYQETQYF.